This T cell receptor (beta chain) appears in the sequencing data of a study of blood T cell repertoires in COVID-19. The length of the CDR3 is 14 residues. The germline V gene has CDR1 SGHAT and CDR2 FQNNGV. V lost 11 bases and J 4 bases, leaving 17 bases between the germline ends. Repertoires were generated with immunoSEQ multiplex PCR, while TCRdb's copy carries only in-frame clones and drops some. Among around 120,000 clones, about nine tenths were seen once, and the ten largest hold approximately 1.9%. The sample taken for sequencing was peripheral blood. The chain joins TRBV11-2 to TRBJ2-2; tentative D call: TRBD2 (6 bases). The TCR comes from a human donor with active COVID-19. The donor label of this sample is uncertain. CDR3 bases: TGTGCCTCCAGGGCCCGGGGGAGCACCGGGGAGCTGTTTTTT. As protein: CASRARGSTGELFF.